This is a list of T cell receptor beta chains from one sample in a study of T cell responses to AZD1222 COVID-19 vaccine. Method: immunoSEQ multiplex PCR; TCRdb's copy keeps in-frame clones and lacks some. The table includes some 120,000 clones, about 91% detected once. The specimen was peripheral blood, collected 28 days after the second AZD1222 dose. Receptors were obtained from an adult who received the AZD1222 COVID-19 vaccine. The CDR3 runs from the conserved cysteine through the conserved F or W. The D gene is left open where the match is weak. Only some rows state a clone size, as once, few, many or a class for expanded clones.

V,size,D,J,DNA,CDR3
TRBV25-1,once,NA,TRBJ1-3,TGTGCCAGCAGTGAATTTGGCAGCTACTCTGGAAACACCATATATTTT,CASSEFGSYSGNTIYF
TRBV9,once,TRBD1,TRBJ1-5,TGTGCCAGCAGCGTTGCAGGGGGCGCGATCTGTCAGCCCCAGCATTTT,CASSVAGGAICQPQHF
TRBV9,NA,NA,TRBJ2-1,TGTGCCAGCAGCGTAGGATCCAATTTAATCTACAATGAGCAGTTCTTC,CASSVGSNLIYNEQFF
TRBV28,NA,NA,TRBJ2-1,TGTGCCAGCAGAAGGGGGGGGAGGGCAAATGAGCAGTTCTTC,CASRRGGRANEQFF
TRBV7-9,NA,TRBD2,TRBJ2-1,TGTGCCAGCAGCCCCCCCTCTAGCGGGAGGATCAATGAGCAGTTCTTC,CASSPPSSGRINEQFF
TRBV18,NA,NA,TRBJ1-2,TGTGCCAGCTCTCCTCAGGCTGACTATGGCTACACCTTC,CASSPQADYGYTF
TRBV10-2,NA,NA,TRBJ2-1,TGCGCCAGCAGTCCCGGGACTGACAATGAGCAGTTCTTC,CASSPGTDNEQFF
TRBV28,NA,NA,TRBJ1-2,TGTGCCAGCAGTCTTAGGGGACCCATCTACACCTTC,CASSLRGPIYTF
TRBV30,NA,NA,TRBJ1-4,TGTGCCTGGAGTGATTTTACACCCCCCGACGGAAAACTGTTTTTT,CAWSDFTPPDGKLFF
TRBV10-3,NA,NA,TRBJ1-6,TGTGCCATCAGTCCCAGGGACTCACCCCTCCACTTT,CAISPRDSPLHF
TRBV19,NA,TRBD2,TRBJ2-2,TGTGCCAGTAGGGGACTAGCGGGATTGAACACCGGGGAGCTGTTTTTT,CASRGLAGLNTGELFF
TRBV28,NA,NA,TRBJ1-3,TGTGCCAGCAGTTTGAGCTCTGGAAACACCATATATTTT,CASSLSSGNTIYF
TRBV28,NA,NA,TRBJ2-3,TGTGCCAGCAGCCGTACTACGGGACTTACTAGCACAGATACGCAGTATTTT,CASSRTTGLTSTDTQYF
TRBV6-5,NA,NA,TRBJ2-1,TGTGCCAGCAGTTTCCCCGGGACCGCTCCCTACAATGAGCAGTTCTTC,CASSFPGTAPYNEQFF
TRBV4-1,NA,NA,TRBJ1-5,TGCGCCAGCAGCCAAGAAGTGCGGCAGCCCCAGCATTTT,CASSQEVRQPQHF
TRBV4-1,NA,NA,TRBJ2-1,TGCGCCAGCAGCCCGACAGGTGCCTTCTTGAATGAGCAGTTCTTC,CASSPTGAFLNEQFF
TRBV19,NA,TRBD1,TRBJ2-5,TGTGCCAGTACCCAATCGACAGGGGCGCCAGAGACCCAGTACTTC,CASTQSTGAPETQYF
TRBV27,NA,TRBD1,TRBJ1-3,TGTGCCAGCAGTTCCCTGGGCTTACCGGGACAGGGAGGATGGGGCTCTGGAAACACCATATATTTT,CASSSLGLPGQGGWGSGNTIYF
TRBV11-2,NA,TRBD2,TRBJ2-2,TGTGCCAGCACCACCACCCGGCGGGGGGCCCCGGGCACCGGGGAGCTGTTTTTT,CASTTTRRGAPGTGELFF
TRBV6-5,NA,TRBD2,TRBJ2-4,TGTGCCAGCAGTTACACTAGCGGGAGGGCGGAAAACATTCAGTACTTC,CASSYTSGRAENIQYF
TRBV3-1/TRBV3-2,many,TRBD1,TRBJ1-5,TGTGCCAGCAGCCAAGGGGACAGTGCAAATCAGCCCCAGCATTTT,CASSQGDSANQPQHF
TRBV6-4,NA,TRBD2,TRBJ2-5,TGTGCCAGCAGCGAAGTCGGGGGGGAGACCCAGTACTTC,CASSEVGGETQYF
TRBV24-1,NA,NA,TRBJ1-1,TGTGCCACCAGTATAGGGGGGAACACTGAAGCTTTCTTT,CATSIGGNTEAFF
TRBV30,NA,TRBD1,TRBJ1-2,TGTGCCTGGAGTTTCCCAGGGGGCTATGGCTACACCTTC,CAWSFPGGYGYTF
TRBV12-3/TRBV12-4,NA,NA,TRBJ2-7,TGTGCCAGCAGTATCCACCCTCCGGGGGAGCAGTACTTC,CASSIHPPGEQYF
TRBV7-9,NA,TRBD2,TRBJ2-1,TGTGCCAGCAGCCCGACTAGCGGGAGGTTCAATGAGCAGTTCTTC,CASSPTSGRFNEQFF
TRBV30,once,NA,TRBJ2-2,TGTGCCTGGAGTGTAGGCGGGGAGCTGTTTTTT,CAWSVGGELFF
TRBV18,NA,TRBD2,TRBJ2-1,TGTGCCAGCTCACCACCGGGGACTAGCGGGAACTATGAGCAGTTCTTC,CASSPPGTSGNYEQFF
TRBV27,NA,NA,TRBJ1-5,TGTGCCAGCAGCACTGACAGGAATCAGCCCCAGCATTTT,CASSTDRNQPQHF
TRBV6-5,NA,NA,TRBJ1-2,TGTGCCACAAGACTGGGGCGGGGTTCGGGCTACACCTTC,CATRLGRGSGYTF
TRBV4-1,NA,TRBD1,TRBJ1-5,TGCGCCAGCAGCCCCGGGACAGGGAGCATTAGGAGCAATCAGCCCCAGCATTTT,CASSPGTGSIRSNQPQHF
TRBV10-3,NA,TRBD2,TRBJ2-1,TGTGCCACGGGACTAGCGGGAGTGGATGAGCAGTTCTTC,CATGLAGVDEQFF
TRBV27,once,TRBD1,TRBJ2-7,TGTGCCCCCGGGACAGAAACCTACGAGCAGTACTTC,CAPGTETYEQYF
TRBV28,NA,NA,TRBJ2-1,TGTGCCAGCAGTTTACGGCGGACCGGGAAACTCTACAATGAGCAGTTCTTC,CASSLRRTGKLYNEQFF
TRBV20-1,NA,NA,TRBJ1-2,TGCAGTGCTAGTCCACAGGTGGTCGAGGGCTACACCTTC,CSASPQVVEGYTF
TRBV21-1,NA,NA,TRBJ2-3,TGTGCCAGCAGCATTCGGGCCCCAGAAGGCACAGATACGCAGTATTTT,CASSIRAPEGTDTQYF
TRBV5-1,NA,NA,TRBJ2-1,TGCGCCAGCAGCTTGGAGAACCCCTCCTACAATGAGCAGTTCTTC,CASSLENPSYNEQFF
TRBV5-1,NA,TRBD2,TRBJ2-7,TGCGCCAGCACCCTGGGACCAGCGGGAAGGTCGGCCTACGAGCAGTACTTC,CASTLGPAGRSAYEQYF
TRBV27,NA,TRBD2,TRBJ2-3,TGTGCCAGCAGTAACGTAGCGGGGGGCACAGATACGCAGTATTTT,CASSNVAGGTDTQYF
TRBV27,NA,TRBD2,TRBJ2-5,TGTGCCAGCAGGGGACTAGGAGAGACCCAGTACTTC,CASRGLGETQYF
TRBV4-2,once,NA,TRBJ2-7,TGTGCCAGCAGCCAAGAGGCCAACAGTTTCGACGAGCAGTACTTC,CASSQEANSFDEQYF
TRBV7-3,NA,NA,TRBJ2-3,TGTGCCAGCAGCTTAGGGCACGGGGGTACCACAGATACGCAGTATTTT,CASSLGHGGTTDTQYF
TRBV5-1,NA,NA,TRBJ1-1,TGCGCCAGCAGCTTAAAGGGGGATTTCACTGAAGCTTTCTTT,CASSLKGDFTEAFF
TRBV6-1,NA,NA,TRBJ1-5,TGTGCCAGCAGTGAAGGACCAGGCGCCCCCCAGCATTTT,CASSEGPGAPQHF
TRBV5-8,NA,NA,TRBJ1-5,TGTGCCAGCAGCTGGGGGGAGGATCAGCCCCAGCATTTT,CASSWGEDQPQHF
TRBV27,NA,NA,TRBJ1-6,TGTGCCAGCAGTTTATCGGAAAGGTCTGCTTCACCCCTCCACTTT,CASSLSERSASPLHF
TRBV7-2,NA,TRBD1,TRBJ1-3,TGTGCCAGCAGCTCCTTACAGGGGCGACTCTCTGGAAACACCATATATTTT,CASSSLQGRLSGNTIYF